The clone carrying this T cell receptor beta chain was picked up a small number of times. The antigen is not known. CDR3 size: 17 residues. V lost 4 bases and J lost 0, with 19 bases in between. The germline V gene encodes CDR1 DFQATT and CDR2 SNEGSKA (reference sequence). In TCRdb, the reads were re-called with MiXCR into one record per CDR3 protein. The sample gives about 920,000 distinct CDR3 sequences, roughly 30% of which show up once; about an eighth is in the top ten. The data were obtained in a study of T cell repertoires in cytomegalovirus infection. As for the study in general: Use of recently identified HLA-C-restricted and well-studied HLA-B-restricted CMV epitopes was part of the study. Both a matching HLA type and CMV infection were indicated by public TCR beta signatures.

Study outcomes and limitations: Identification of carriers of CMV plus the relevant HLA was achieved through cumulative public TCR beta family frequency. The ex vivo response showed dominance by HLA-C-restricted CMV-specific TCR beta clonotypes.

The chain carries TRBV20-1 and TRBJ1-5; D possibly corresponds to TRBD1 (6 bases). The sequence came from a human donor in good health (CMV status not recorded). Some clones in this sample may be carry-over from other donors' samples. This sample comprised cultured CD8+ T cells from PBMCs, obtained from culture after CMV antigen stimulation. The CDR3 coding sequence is TGCAGTGCTAAAGACCGGGACATAAATTATAGCAATCAGCCCCAGCATTTT. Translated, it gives CSAKDRDINYSNQPQHF.